These 15 T cell receptor beta chains were sequenced from one sample in a study of Graves' ophthalmopathy and Graves' hyperthyroidism. Beta-chain TCR CDR3 regions were amplified from RNA transcripts. An initial RT-PCR round employing HTBI primers preceded a second-round multiplex PCR. One entry per CDR3 protein results from TCRdb running MiXCR on the multiplex PCR reads. In the table there are 350,000 to 450,000 distinct CDR3 sequences, about 17% of which are singletons. Sequenced: peripheral blood. The receptors stem from a woman younger than 30 with Graves' ophthalmopathy.

This clonotype has ten or more counts. The J gene is TRBJ1-1, the V gene TRBV29-1; tentative D call: TRBD1 (5 bases). The V end was cut by 3 bases, the J end by 1 base, with 9 bases between. Germline V gene lookup returns CDR1 SQVTM and CDR2 ANQGSEA. There are 13 residues in the CDR3. The CDR3 loop is CSVEGPTNTEAFF. The CDR3 nucleotides read TGCAGCGTTGAGGGACCGACGAACACTGAAGCTTTCTTT.

On this clonotype: A much larger clone is a single base away; this may be a read error. This chain links TRBV20-1 with TRBJ1-5, with D uncertain. The CDR3 is 13 amino acids. CDR1 is DFQATT and CDR2 is SNEGSKA in the germline V gene (reference sequence). V was cut by 5 bases and J by 15 bases, with 23 bases left in between. CDR3 amino acids: CSAGNSPVPTRHF. CDR3 bases: TGCAGTGCTGGAAATTCCCCGGTGCCTACCCGGCATTTT.

This clonotype was detected many times. The chain links TRBV14 to TRBJ1-5; TRBD1 is a possible D gene (6 bases). Germline V CDR1 and CDR2: SGHDN, FVKESK. The CDR3 has 18 residues. The germline V and J ends were trimmed by 3 bases and 0 bases, with 18 bases remaining between them. CDR3 in DNA: TGTGCCAGCAGCCACCGCAAAAGACAGGTCCGTAGCAATCAGCCCCAGCATTTT. Its protein is CASSHRKRQVRSNQPQHF.

This clonotype was recorded many times. The rearrangement uses TRBV6-1 and TRBJ2-7; 9 positions match TRBD1. After removal of 3 bases from V and 5 bases from J, the junction contained 8 bases not matched to a gene. CDR1 is MNHNS, CDR2 SASEGT, per germline. The CDR3 totals 15 residues. The CDR3 sequence is CASSDNRGHFDEQYF. Here the CDR3 DNA reads TGTGCCAGCAGTGACAACAGGGGGCATTTCGACGAGCAGTACTTC.

This clonotype has ten or more counts. The CDR3 nucleotides read TGTGCCAGCAGCTTAGTTTTCCCGGGACTACCGTACGAGCAGTACTTC. Translating it yields CASSLVFPGLPYEQYF. The chain couples TRBV7-9 to TRBJ2-7; 7 nucleotides agree with TRBD2. The germline CDR1 and CDR2 sequences are SEHNR and FQNEAQ (reference sequence). The CDR3 extends over 16 amino acids. V lost 1 base, J lost 4 bases, and 10 bases stayed unmatched.

This clonotype has at least ten counts. The V gene is TRBV28, the J gene TRBJ2-5, with no clear D. The V gene's germline CDR1 is MDHEN and CDR2 SYDVKM. With 2 bases removed from V and 0 bases from J, the gap between germline ends came to 10 bases. The CDR3 runs 15 residues. For the CDR3, the DNA is TGTGCCAGCAGTTTAATCCAGCTCCACCAAGAGACCCAGTACTTC. It yields the protein CASSLIQLHQETQYF. The whole variable domain, filled in from reference TRBV28 and TRBJ2-5, reads DVKVTQSSRYLVKRTGEKVFLECVQDMDHENMFWYRQDPGLGLRLIYFSYDVKMKEKGDIPEGYSVSREKKERFSLILESASTNQTSMYLCASSLIQLHQETQYFGPGTRLLVL.

This clonotype has ten or more counts. The V call is TRBV6-2 or TRBV6-3, the J call TRBJ2-2; 7 bases are shared with TRBD2. The CDR3 has 15 amino acids. With 6 bases clipped from V and 1 base from J, the junction kept 5 bases outside the gene matches. Germline CDR1 MNHEY, CDR2 SVGEGT. The CDR3 loop reads CASSRDYGNTGELFF. CDR3 DNA: TGTGCCAGCAGCCGGGACTATGGGAACACCGGGGAGCTGTTTTTT.

In its sample, this clonotype was seen many times. V usage is TRBV6-5 and J usage is TRBJ1-1; 9 nucleotides agree with TRBD1. Germline CDR1 is MNHEY and CDR2 is SVGAGI. The V segment lost 5 bases and the J segment 1 base; nucleotides outside the gene matches: 5. This CDR3 comprises 15 residues. This CDR3 is CASSPLTGGNTEAFF. The CDR3 region has the DNA TGTGCCAGCAGTCCTTTGACAGGGGGGAACACTGAAGCTTTCTTT.

Ten or more counts support this clonotype. The rearrangement joins TRBV4-3 to TRBJ2-7; 7 positions match TRBD2. This CDR3 comprises 14 residues. The germline V gene has CDR1 LGHNA and CDR2 YSLEER. V shed 0 bases, J shed 8 bases, and the junction held 7 bases outside the gene matches. For the CDR3, the DNA is TGCGCCAGCAGCCAAGATCTTTGGGAGGGCCAGCAGTACTTC. It specifies CASSQDLWEGQQYF.

J is TRBJ2-2 and V is TRBV19; 11 bases line up with TRBD2. The CDR3 has 18 amino acids. Germline V CDR1 and CDR2: LNHDA, SQIVND (reference sequence). With 5 bases clipped from V and 0 bases from J, the junction kept 8 bases outside the gene matches. CDR3 nucleotide sequence: TGTGCCAGTAGTTTCCGGCTAGCGGGAGGACCGAACACCGGGGAGCTGTTTTTT. Its translation is CASSFRLAGGPNTGELFF.

This clonotype was found once. The chain links TRBV28 to TRBJ2-7; TRBD2 matches 8 bases. The CDR3 spans 16 residues. The germline V gene has CDR1 MDHEN and CDR2 SYDVKM. J was trimmed by 4 bases and V by 3 bases; bases with no gene match: 11. The CDR3 loop is CASSFSGVVARYEQYF. In nucleotides, the CDR3 is TGTGCCAGCAGTTTTAGCGGGGTGGTGGCCAGGTACGAGCAGTACTTC.

This clonotype was found many times. V gene TRBV11-1 combines with J gene TRBJ1-5, with a weak D call TRBD1 (6 bases). There are 16 residues in the CDR3. CDR1 is SGHAT, CDR2 FQDESV, per germline (reference sequence). The V end was cut by 5 bases, the J end by 0 bases, with 14 bases between. The CDR3 loop reads CASSPGGADSNQPQHF. CDR3 sequence (DNA): TGTGCCAGCAGCCCCGGGGGGGCTGATAGCAATCAGCCCCAGCATTTT.

This chain joins TRBV6-1 and TRBJ1-2; D is unclear. Germline values: CDR1 MNHNS, CDR2 SASEGT. Trimming cost V 3 bases and J 3 bases, with 8 bases left between them. The CDR3 runs 13 residues. Written as DNA, the CDR3 is TGTGCCAGCAGTGACGGACCCGACTATGGCTACACCTTC. It specifies CASSDGPDYGYTF.

This clonotype was found many times. The chain carries TRBV28 and TRBJ2-7, with D uncertain. V lost 9 bases and J 4 bases, leaving 19 bases between the germline ends. In germline, CDR1 is MDHEN, CDR2 SYDVKM. This CDR3 is built from 14 residues. The CDR3 DNA sequence: TGTGCCAGAGCCTCAGGACGGAACCCTTACGAGCAGTACTTC. Protein: CARASGRNPYEQYF. The variable domain in full, completed from reference TRBV28 and TRBJ2-7, reads DVKVTQSSRYLVKRTGEKVFLECVQDMDHENMFWYRQDPGLGLRLIYFSYDVKMKEKGDIPEGYSVSREKKERFSLILESASTNQTSMYLCARASGRNPYEQYFGPGTRLTVT.

The genes are TRBV6-5 and TRBJ1-2; D unclear. The germline V gene encodes CDR1 MNHEY and CDR2 SVGAGI. With 0 bases removed from V and 8 bases from J, the gap between germline ends came to 19 bases. This CDR3 comprises 16 residues. CDR3 loop: CASSYSSNGYEGGYTF. As DNA, the CDR3 is TGTGCCAGCAGTTACTCGAGTAATGGGTATGAGGGCGGCTACACCTTC.